This T cell receptor beta chain appears in the sequencing data of a study of T cell changes during pregnancy in multiple sclerosis. Germline loops: CDR1 MNHNS, CDR2 SASEGT. The CDR3 covers 10 residues. Between the trimmed V and J ends, which lost 5 bases and 10 bases, there was a span of 8 bases. TCRdb's table, derived via immunoSEQ multiplex PCR, lists solely in-frame clones and lacks some. The sample holds approximately 90,000 clones, around 94% seen once. The sequences come from peripheral blood, collected in the third trimester of pregnancy. This TCR came from a female donor with multiple sclerosis, enrolled in a pregnancy study. This chain links TRBV6-1 with TRBJ1-1; TRBD1 is a possible D gene (6 bases). CDR3 protein: CASSQGIAFF. For the CDR3, the DNA is TGTGCCAGCAGTCAGGGGATAGCTTTCTTT.